Listed below are T cell receptor beta chains from one sample, sequenced in a study of regulatory dendritic cells for organ transplantation. Generated by immunoSEQ multiplex PCR, the TCRdb table keeps only in-frame clones and is missing some. This table holds some 29,000 clones, roughly four fifths found once. The sample comprised naive CD4+ T cells from blood. The receptors come from a human donor in good health. Both conserved end residues are part of each CDR3. D genes are given only for firm matches. A row's size may be missing; if present it is once, few, many or a size class.

d_call	v_call	clone_size	j_call	cdr3_nt	cdr3_aa
-	TRBV29-1	-	TRBJ1-1	TGCAGCTTCCGGACAGACCCAAACACTGAAGCTTTCTTT	CSFRTDPNTEAFF
TRBD2	TRBV6-1	-	TRBJ2-3	TGTGCCTCCCGCTGGGAGGGATATAACACAGATACGCAGTATTTT	CASRWEGYNTDTQYF
-	TRBV6-5	-	TRBJ2-7	TGTGCCAGCAGTTCCCTCCGATCAGGGAACCTCTACGAGCAGTACTTC	CASSSLRSGNLYEQYF
-	TRBV2	few	TRBJ1-5	TGTGCCAGCAGTGCAGGGAATAGCAATCAGCCCCAGCATTTT	CASSAGNSNQPQHF
-	TRBV9	few	TRBJ1-1	TGTGCCAGCAGCGTAGGTGACAGAAGGTATGAAGCTTTCTTT	CASSVGDRRYEAFF
-	TRBV1	-	TRBJ2-6	-	CTSSQDVACGANVLTF
-	TRBV4-1	-	TRBJ2-7	TGCGCCAGCAGCCAGCTGGGGGCGTACGAGCAGTACTTC	CASSQLGAYEQYF
TRBD1	TRBV7-2	-	TRBJ1-2	TGTGCCAGCAGCTTAGAGGGGGCAAACTATGGCCACACCTTC	CASSLEGANYGHTF
-	TRBV1	once	TRBJ1-2	TGCACCAGCAGCCAGCAAACCAGGGGAAGTTCCTATGGCTACACCTTC	CTSSQQTRGSSYGYTF
TRBD2	TRBV4-2	-	TRBJ2-5	TGTGCCAGCAGCCAGGGGAACGGGGGGGCTGAGACCCAGTACTTC	CASSQGNGGAETQYF
-	TRBV5-1	few	TRBJ2-2	TGCGCCAGCAGCTCGCGAGAGAGCACCGGGGAGCTGTTTTTT	CASSSRESTGELFF
TRBD1	TRBV4-1	-	TRBJ1-4	TGCGCCAGCAGCCCAGACAGGGGGCTAGGTGAAAAACTGTTTTTT	CASSPDRGLGEKLFF
-	TRBV15	-	TRBJ2-5	TGTGCCACCAGCAGAGACAGGGGACAAGAGACCCAGTACTTC	CATSRDRGQETQYF
-	TRBV2	-	TRBJ1-5	TGTGCCAGCCGCGGGGCAGCCTCGGGGCAGCCCCAGCATTTT	CASRGAASGQPQHF
TRBD2	TRBV7-2	-	TRBJ2-3	TGTGCCAGCAGCTTAGTCTCTAGCGGGGGGCCTAGCACAGATACGCAGTATTTT	CASSLVSSGGPSTDTQYF
TRBD1	TRBV5-1	-	TRBJ1-1	TGCGCCAGCAGCTCACAGGGGGGTAACACTGAAGCTTTCTTT	CASSSQGGNTEAFF
TRBD1	TRBV10-3	-	TRBJ2-3	TGTGCCATCAGTGAGTCCACCGGGACAGGGTCCTTGCGGCAGTATTTT	CAISESTGTGSLRQYF
TRBD1	TRBV5-1	-	TRBJ2-7	TGCGCCAGCAGCGCTACCGGGACAGGGGTCCACGAGCAGTACTTC	CASSATGTGVHEQYF
-	TRBV10-3	-	TRBJ1-2	TGTGCCATCAGTGAAAGGTCCACACTAGGCTACACCTTC	CAISERSTLGYTF
-	TRBV5-1	-	TRBJ2-5	TGCGCCAGCAGCTGGCAGGGGACGTCGTCAGAGACCCAGTACTTC	CASSWQGTSSETQYF
-	TRBV2	few	TRBJ1-5	TGTGCCAGCGCCCTTTTAACGTCGGGTGCTCAGCCCCAGCATTTT	CASALLTSGAQPQHF
-	TRBV10-3	-	TRBJ1-5	TGTGCCATCAGTGACCGGGAGGACAATCAGCCCCAGCATTTT	CAISDREDNQPQHF
-	TRBV2	-	TRBJ2-7	TGTGCCAGCAGTCGCAACAGGGACTACGAGCAGTACTTC	CASSRNRDYEQYF
-	TRBV7-2	-	TRBJ1-5	TGTGCCAGCAGCTTAACCCCGGGAGAGCCCCAGCATTTT	CASSLTPGEPQHF
-	TRBV6-6	-	TRBJ2-2	TGTGCCAGCAGTCCAACCGGGGAGCTGTTTTTT	CASSPTGELFF
-	TRBV19	few	TRBJ1-5	TGTGCCAGTAGGGACCAAGGGGTGAGAAATCAGCCCCAGCATTTT	CASRDQGVRNQPQHF
TRBD2	TRBV7-3	-	TRBJ2-5	TGTGCCAGCAGCCCACACGGGACTAGCTTGGAGACCCAGTACTTC	CASSPHGTSLETQYF
TRBD1	TRBV5-6	once	TRBJ1-4	TGTGCCAGCAGCTTTATGACGACAGGGGATGAAAAACTGTTTTTT	CASSFMTTGDEKLFF
-	TRBV7-9	-	TRBJ1-2	TGTGCCAGCAGCTTACCGGACAGCGTGGGGGTGGCCACCTTC	CASSLPDSVGVATF
TRBD1	TRBV18	-	TRBJ1-6	TGTGCCAGCTCACTGGACAGGGGGATTCCACCCCTCCACTTT	CASSLDRGIPPLHF
TRBD1	TRBV5-4	few	TRBJ2-2	TGTGCCAGCAGCCTGGGACAGTTCGCGAACACCGGGGAGCTGTTTTTT	CASSLGQFANTGELFF
TRBD2	TRBV7-9	-	TRBJ2-5	TGTGCCAGCAGCTTACGGCGGGGGGGCGGCGAGACCCAGTACTTC	CASSLRRGGGETQYF
-	TRBV9	few	TRBJ1-1	TGTGCCAGCAGCGTTCGTCCTTTGAACACTGAAGCTTTCTTT	CASSVRPLNTEAFF
TRBD1	TRBV18	-	TRBJ1-4	TGTGCCAGCTCACCTGGACAGGGTCCGAATGAAAAACTGTTTTTT	CASSPGQGPNEKLFF
-	TRBV5-4	-	TRBJ2-3	TGTGCCAGCCGAGGGGCGGCGGGGAGAACAGATACGCAGTATTTT	CASRGAAGRTDTQYF
-	TRBV6-5	-	TRBJ2-3	TGTGCCAGCAGTTACTCTACCTTAGGGGCAGATACGCAGTATTTT	CASSYSTLGADTQYF
TRBD1	TRBV27	-	TRBJ2-1	TGTGCCAGCAGCTTTGGACAGGGGGACAATGAGCAGTTCTTC	CASSFGQGDNEQFF
-	TRBV6-5	-	TRBJ1-5	TGTGCCAGCAGTTACGCGTTTGGGGCGGATCAGCCCCAGCATTTT	CASSYAFGADQPQHF
-	TRBV15	-	TRBJ1-4	TGTGCCACCAGCAGAGGAACCACACCGAATGAAAAACTGTTTTTT	CATSRGTTPNEKLFF
TRBD1	TRBV5-1	-	TRBJ2-1	TGCGCCAGCAGCTTGTGGGACAGGGTCATGGATGAGCAGTTCTTC	CASSLWDRVMDEQFF
-	TRBV18	-	TRBJ2-3	TGTGCCAGCTCACCACCCGGGGTAGGCACAGATACGCAGTATTTT	CASSPPGVGTDTQYF
TRBD1	TRBV6-1	-	TRBJ1-2	TGTGCCAGCAGTGTTGAGGGGGCGGACTATGGCTACACCTTC	CASSVEGADYGYTF
TRBD1	TRBV5-1	-	TRBJ2-1	TGCGCCAGCAGCTTGCTGAGACAGGGGGTTGAGCAGTTCTTC	CASSLLRQGVEQFF
-	TRBV27	-	TRBJ1-6	TGTGCCAGCAGTTTACAGGGTGGTAATTCACCCCTCCACTTT	CASSLQGGNSPLHF
TRBD1	TRBV19	once	TRBJ1-2	TGTGCCAGTAGTCCGGACAGGGCGGGGAGGTACTATGGCTACACCTTC	CASSPDRAGRYYGYTF
TRBD1	TRBV5-4	-	TRBJ2-7	TGTGCCAGCAGCCTTGGGACAGGGTCTGGTTACGAGCAGTACTTC	CASSLGTGSGYEQYF
TRBD1	TRBV5-1	-	TRBJ1-1	TGCGCCAGCAGCCCAGTACCAGGGGGCGGGACTGAAGCTTTCTTT	CASSPVPGGGTEAFF
-	TRBV29-1	-	TRBJ1-2	TGCAGCGTCGGGGAAAACTATGGCTACACCTTC	CSVGENYGYTF
-	TRBV5-1	-	TRBJ2-5	TGCGCCAGCAGCTTGGTACTATCGAAACAAGAGACCCAGTACTTC	CASSLVLSKQETQYF
-	TRBV7-6	once	TRBJ1-3	TGTGCCAGCAGCTTAGGAGGGTCTGGAAACACCATATATTTT	CASSLGGSGNTIYF